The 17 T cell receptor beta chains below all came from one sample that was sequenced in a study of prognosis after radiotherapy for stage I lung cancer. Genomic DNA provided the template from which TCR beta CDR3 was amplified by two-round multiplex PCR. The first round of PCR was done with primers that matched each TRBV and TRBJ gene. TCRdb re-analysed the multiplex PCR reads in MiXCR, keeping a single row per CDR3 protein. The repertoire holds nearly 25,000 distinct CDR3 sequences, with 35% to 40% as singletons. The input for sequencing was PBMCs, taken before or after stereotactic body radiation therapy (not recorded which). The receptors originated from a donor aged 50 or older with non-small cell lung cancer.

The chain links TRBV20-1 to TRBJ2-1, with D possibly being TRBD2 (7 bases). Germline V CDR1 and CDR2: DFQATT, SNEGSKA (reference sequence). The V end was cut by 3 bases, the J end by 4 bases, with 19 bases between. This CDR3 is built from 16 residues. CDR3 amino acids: CSARDYRGGFYNEQFF. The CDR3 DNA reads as TGCAGTGCTAGGGATTATCGCGGGGGCTTTTACAATGAGCAGTTCTTC.

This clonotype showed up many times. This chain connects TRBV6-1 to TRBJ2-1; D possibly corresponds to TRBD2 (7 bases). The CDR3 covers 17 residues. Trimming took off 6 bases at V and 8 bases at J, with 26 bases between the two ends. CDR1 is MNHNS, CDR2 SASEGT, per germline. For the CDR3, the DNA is TGTGCCAGCAGCCCGGGGCTGTCCTGGGGGGGCCCGGATGAGCAGTTCTTC. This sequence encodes CASSPGLSWGGPDEQFF.

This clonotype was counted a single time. CDR3 DNA sequence: TGCAGTGCTCCGGGACTTAACTATGGCTACACCTTC. Translating it yields CSAPGLNYGYTF. The gene calls are TRBV20-1 and TRBJ1-2; D is perhaps TRBD1 (5 bases). There are 12 residues in the CDR3. Looked up from germline, CDR1 is DFQATT and CDR2 is SNEGSKA (reference sequence). Trimming stripped 5 bases from V and 1 base from J, with 8 bases between.

The CDR3 sequence is CASSEQGTGNTIYF. CDR3 DNA sequence: TGTGCCAGCAGTGAGCAAGGGACTGGAAACACCATATATTTT. The chain combines TRBV6-1 with TRBJ1-3; no clear D gene. This CDR3 spans 14 amino acids. Germline lookup yields CDR1 MNHNS and CDR2 SASEGT. Trimming removed 3 bases at V and 2 bases at J, with 8 bases between.

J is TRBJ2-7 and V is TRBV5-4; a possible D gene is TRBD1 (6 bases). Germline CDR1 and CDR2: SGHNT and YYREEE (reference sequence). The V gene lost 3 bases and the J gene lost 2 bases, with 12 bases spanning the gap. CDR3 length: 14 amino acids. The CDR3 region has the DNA TGTGCCAGCAGCTCTAGACAGGCGACCTACGAGCAGTACTTC. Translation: CASSSRQATYEQYF.

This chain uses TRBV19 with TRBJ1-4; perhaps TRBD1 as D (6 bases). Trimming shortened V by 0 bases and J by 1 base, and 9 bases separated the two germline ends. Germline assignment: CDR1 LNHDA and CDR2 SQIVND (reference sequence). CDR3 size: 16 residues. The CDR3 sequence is CASSIEGAVTNEKLFF. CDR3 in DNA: TGTGCCAGTAGTATAGAGGGGGCCGTAACTAATGAAAAACTGTTTTTT.

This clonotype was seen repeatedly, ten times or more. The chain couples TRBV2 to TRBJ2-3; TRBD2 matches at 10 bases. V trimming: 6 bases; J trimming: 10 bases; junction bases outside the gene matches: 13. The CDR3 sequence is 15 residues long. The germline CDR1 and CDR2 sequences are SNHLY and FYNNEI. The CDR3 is CASRRLAGGRGAQYF. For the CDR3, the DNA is TGTGCCAGCAGGAGACTAGCGGGCGGGCGTGGGGCGCAGTATTTT.

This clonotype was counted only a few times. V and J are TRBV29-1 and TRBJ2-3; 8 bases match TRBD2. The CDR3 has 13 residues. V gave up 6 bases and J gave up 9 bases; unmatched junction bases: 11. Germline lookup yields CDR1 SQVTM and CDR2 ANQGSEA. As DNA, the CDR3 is TGCAGCGTGGAACACGGACGGGGGGGGACGCAGTATTTT. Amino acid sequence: CSVEHGRGGTQYF.

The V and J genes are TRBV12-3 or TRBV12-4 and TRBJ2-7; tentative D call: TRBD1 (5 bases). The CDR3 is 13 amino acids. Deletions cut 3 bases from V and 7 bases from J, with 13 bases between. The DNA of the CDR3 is TGTGCCAGCAGTTTCAGGGTTTCAGGTGAGCAGTACTTC. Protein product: CASSFRVSGEQYF.

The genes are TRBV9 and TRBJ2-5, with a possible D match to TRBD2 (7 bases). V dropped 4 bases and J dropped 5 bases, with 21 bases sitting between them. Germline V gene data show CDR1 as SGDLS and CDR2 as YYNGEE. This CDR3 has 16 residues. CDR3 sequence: CASSKSLGGALETQYF. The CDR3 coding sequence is TGTGCCAGCAGCAAAAGTTTGGGGGGGGCATTGGAGACCCAGTACTTC.

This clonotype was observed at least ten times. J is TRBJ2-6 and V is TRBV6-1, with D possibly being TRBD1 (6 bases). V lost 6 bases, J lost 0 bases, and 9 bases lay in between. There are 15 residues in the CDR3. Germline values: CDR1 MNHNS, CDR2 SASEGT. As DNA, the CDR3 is TGTGCCAGCAGCCAACAGGGCTCTGGGGCCAACGTCCTGACTTTC. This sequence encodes CASSQQGSGANVLTF.

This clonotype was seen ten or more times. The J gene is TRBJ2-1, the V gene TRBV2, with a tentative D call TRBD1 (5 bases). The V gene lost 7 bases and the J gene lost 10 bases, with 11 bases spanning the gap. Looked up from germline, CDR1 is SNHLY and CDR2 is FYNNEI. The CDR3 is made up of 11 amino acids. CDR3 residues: CASIDSHEQFF. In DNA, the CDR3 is TGTGCCAGCATCGACAGCCACGAGCAGTTCTTC.

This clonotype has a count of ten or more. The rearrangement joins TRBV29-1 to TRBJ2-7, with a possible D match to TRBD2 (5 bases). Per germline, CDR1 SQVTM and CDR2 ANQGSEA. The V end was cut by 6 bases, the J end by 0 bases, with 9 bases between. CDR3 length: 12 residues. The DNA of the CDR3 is TGCAGCGTACTAGGGAACTCCTACGAGCAGTACTTC. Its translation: CSVLGNSYEQYF.

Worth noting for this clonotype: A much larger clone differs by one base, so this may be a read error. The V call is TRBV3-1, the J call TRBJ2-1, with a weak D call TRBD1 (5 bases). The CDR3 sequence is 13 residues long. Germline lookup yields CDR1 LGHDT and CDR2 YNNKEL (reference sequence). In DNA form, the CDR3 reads TGTGTCAGCAGCCAAGGACAATACAATGAGCAGTTCTTC. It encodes CVSSQGQYNEQFF.

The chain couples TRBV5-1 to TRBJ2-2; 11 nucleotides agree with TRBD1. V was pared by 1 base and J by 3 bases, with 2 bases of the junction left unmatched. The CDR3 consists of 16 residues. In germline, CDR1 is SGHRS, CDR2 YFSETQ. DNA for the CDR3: TGCGCCAGCAGCTTGAGGACAGGGGGCGACACCGGGGAGCTGTTTTTT. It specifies CASSLRTGGDTGELFF.

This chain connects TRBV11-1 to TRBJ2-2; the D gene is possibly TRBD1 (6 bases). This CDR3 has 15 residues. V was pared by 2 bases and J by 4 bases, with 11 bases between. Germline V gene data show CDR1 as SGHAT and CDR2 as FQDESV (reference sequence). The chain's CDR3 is CASSLYRDGTGELFF. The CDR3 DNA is TGTGCCAGCAGCTTATACAGGGATGGCACCGGGGAGCTGTTTTTT.

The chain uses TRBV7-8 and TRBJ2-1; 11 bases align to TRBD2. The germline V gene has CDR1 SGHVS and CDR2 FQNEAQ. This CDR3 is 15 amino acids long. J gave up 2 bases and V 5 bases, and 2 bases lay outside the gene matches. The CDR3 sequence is CASSPSGRTYNEQFF. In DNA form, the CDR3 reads TGTGCCAGCAGCCCTAGCGGGAGGACCTACAATGAGCAGTTCTTC. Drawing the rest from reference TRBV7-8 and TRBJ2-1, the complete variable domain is GAGVSQSPRYKVAKRGQDVALRCDPISGHVSLFWYQQALGQGPEFLTYFQNEAQLDKSGLPSDRFFAERPEGSVSTLKIQRTQQEDSAVYLCASSPSGRTYNEQFFGPGTRLTVL.